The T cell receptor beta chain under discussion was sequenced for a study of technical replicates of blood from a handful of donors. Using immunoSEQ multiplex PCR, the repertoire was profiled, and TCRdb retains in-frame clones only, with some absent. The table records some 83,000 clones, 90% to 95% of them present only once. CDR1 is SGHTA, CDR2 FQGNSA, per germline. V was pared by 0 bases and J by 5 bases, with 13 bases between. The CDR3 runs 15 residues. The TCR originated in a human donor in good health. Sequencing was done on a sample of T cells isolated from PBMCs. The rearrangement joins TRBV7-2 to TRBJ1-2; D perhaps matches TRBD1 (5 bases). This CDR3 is CASSLAQGSYYGYTF. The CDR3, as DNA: TGTGCCAGCAGCTTAGCCCAGGGTTCCTATTATGGCTACACCTTC.